This passage covers 13 T cell receptor beta chains from one sample sequenced in a study of blood T cell repertoires in COVID-19. The data were produced by immunoSEQ multiplex PCR, yet TCRdb's version contains in-frame clones alone and is incomplete. This sample has just under 80,000 clones, with about four fifths found just once. Material: peripheral blood. Source of these receptors: a woman aged 70 to 79 with acute or convalescent COVID-19.

The chain has TRBV7-9 and TRBJ1-5; D gene ambiguous. The CDR3 has 12 residues. V lost 1 base to trimming and J lost 12 bases, with 10 bases between them. CDR1 and CDR2 (germline): SEHNR, FQNEAQ (reference sequence). CDR3 sequence: CASSLGGGLQHF. CDR3 DNA sequence: TGTGCCAGCAGCTTAGGCGGTGGCCTCCAGCATTTT.

The V and J genes are TRBV18 and TRBJ2-6; 7 bases line up with TRBD1. The germline gives CDR1 KGHSH, CDR2 LQKENI. CDR3 size: 16 residues. J gave up 4 bases and V 4 bases, and 7 bases lay outside the gene matches. The CDR3 sequence is CASSLDRVAGANVLTF. CDR3 nucleotides: TGTGCCAGCTCACTCGACAGGGTGGCCGGGGCCAACGTCCTGACTTTC. Looking up the rest from reference TRBV18 and TRBJ2-6 gives the full variable domain: NAGVMQNPRHLVRRRGQEARLRCSPMKGHSHVYWYRQLPEEGLKFMVYLQKENIIDESGMPKERFSAEFPKEGPSILRIQQVVRGDSAAYFCASSLDRVAGANVLTFGAGSRLTVL.

The chain links TRBV19 to TRBJ1-2; 8 bases map to TRBD1. The CDR3 has 17 amino acids. After removal of 6 bases from V and 8 bases from J, the junction contained 20 bases not matched to a gene. Germline CDR1 and CDR2: LNHDA and SQIVND (reference sequence). The CDR3 here is CASRMKTGETFIGGYTF. The CDR3 DNA follows: TGTGCCAGTAGGATGAAGACAGGGGAGACTTTTATCGGAGGCTACACCTTC.

This sequence joins TRBV5-1 and TRBJ2-1, with 7 bases aligning to TRBD2. V lost 0 bases, J lost 7 bases, and 10 bases stayed unmatched. The CDR3 totals 16 residues. In germline, CDR1 is SGHRS, CDR2 YFSETQ. CDR3 sequence reads: CASSLGGLAEMNEQFF. The DNA of the CDR3 is TGCGCCAGCAGCTTGGGAGGGCTAGCGGAAATGAATGAGCAGTTCTTC.

This clone was recorded a few times. The V gene is TRBV5-1, the J gene TRBJ2-7, with TRBD2 matching 8 bases. The germline CDR1 and CDR2 sequences are SGHRS and YFSETQ. This CDR3 is 13 amino acids long. V lost 8 bases, J lost 3 bases, and 7 bases stayed unmatched. The CDR3 DNA is TGCGCCAGTGGACACGGGGGGGGCTACGAGCAGTACTTC. Protein product: CASGHGGGYEQYF.

The chain carries TRBV19 and TRBJ2-2, with TRBD2 matching over 7 bases. Germline V CDR1 and CDR2: LNHDA, SQIVND (reference sequence). Trimming cost V 6 bases and J 1 base; bases outside gene matches: 5. The length of the CDR3 is 15 residues. CDR3 bases: TGTGCCAGTAGGAGTGGGAGGGTGAACACCGGGGAGCTGTTTTTT. Its translation is CASRSGRVNTGELFF.

V and J are TRBV5-6 and TRBJ1-3; TRBD1 might be the D (5 bases). This CDR3 contains 16 residues. The germline V gene has CDR1 SGHDT and CDR2 YYEEEE. The V end was cut by 2 bases, the J end by 0 bases, with 12 bases between. Here the CDR3 reads CASSFGNRRSGNTIYF. The CDR3 region has the DNA TGTGCCAGCAGCTTTGGGAACAGGCGCTCTGGAAACACCATATATTTT. Full variable domain (outside the CDR3, taken from reference TRBV5-6 and TRBJ1-3): DAGVTQSPTHLIKTRGQQVTLRCSPKSGHDTVSWYQQALGQGPQFIFQYYEEEERQRGNFPDRFSGHQFPNYSSELNVNALLLGDSALYLCASSFGNRRSGNTIYFGEGSWLTVV.

This chain uses TRBV19 with TRBJ1-1, with TRBD1 identical over 8 bases. Trimming at V came to 4 bases and at J to 4 bases, leaving 8 bases not matched to a gene. The CDR3 is 15 residues long. The germline gives CDR1 LNHDA, CDR2 SQIVND (reference sequence). CDR3 sequence (DNA): TGTGCCAGTAGTAACGGACAGGGTTGGGGCACTGAAGCTTTCTTT. Amino acid sequence: CASSNGQGWGTEAFF. Supplemented by reference TRBV19 and TRBJ1-1, the full variable domain reads DGGITQSPKYLFRKEGQNVTLSCEQNLNHDAMYWYRQDPGQGLRLIYYSQIVNDFQKGDIAEGYSVSREKKESFPLTVTSAQKNPTAFYLCASSNGQGWGTEAFFGQGTRLTVV.

CDR3 nucleotides: TGTGCCAGTAGTATCTCTAATCAGCCCCAGCATTTT. This encodes CASSISNQPQHF. The genes are TRBV19 and TRBJ1-5; D not resolved. CDR1 is LNHDA and CDR2 is SQIVND in the germline V gene (reference sequence). With 3 bases removed from V and 4 bases from J, the gap between germline ends came to 4 bases. This CDR3 is 12 amino acids long.

This chain uses TRBV7-8 with TRBJ1-5; D gene unclear. The CDR3 is 16 amino acids. Per the germline V gene, CDR1 is SGHVS and CDR2 is FQNEAQ. The V gene lost 4 bases and the J gene lost 1 base, with 14 bases spanning the gap. CDR3 sequence (DNA): TGTGCCAGCAGCTCATCTCGGGTAGAAAGCAATCAGCCCCAGCATTTT. Protein: CASSSSRVESNQPQHF.

The chain carries TRBV3-1 (or the pseudogene TRBV3-2) and TRBJ2-3, with D possibly being TRBD2 (6 bases). CDR1 LGHDT and CDR2 YNNKEL come from the germline V gene (reference sequence). CDR3 size: 16 residues. V lost 1 base and J 4 bases, leaving 15 bases between the germline ends. The CDR3 DNA reads TGTGCCAGCAGCCAAGGCCTGCTAGCGTCCCCAGATACGCAGTATTTT. Its protein product is CASSQGLLASPDTQYF.

The chain couples TRBV5-1 to TRBJ2-7; 7 nucleotides align to TRBD2. V dropped 1 base and J dropped 6; count of bases not matched to a gene: 13. The CDR3 extends over 16 amino acids. The germline V gene encodes CDR1 SGHRS and CDR2 YFSETQ. The CDR3 coding sequence is TGCGCCAGCAGCTTGCAAACACGGGAGGCGACGGGCGAGCAGTACTTC. Translation gives CASSLQTREATGEQYF. The full variable domain, its missing parts supplied by reference TRBV5-1 and TRBJ2-7, is KAGVTQTPRYLIKTRGQQVTLSCSPISGHRSVSWYQQTPGQGLQFLFEYFSETQRNKGNFPGRFSGRQFSNSRSEMNVSTLELGDSALYLCASSLQTREATGEQYFGPGTRLTVT.

This clone has more than one count but fewer than ten. The chain's CDR3 is CASRAGNQPQHF. DNA for the CDR3: TGTGCCAGCAGGGCAGGGAATCAGCCCCAGCATTTT. V is TRBV2 and J is TRBJ1-5; the D gene is possibly TRBD1 (5 bases). Germline V CDR1 and CDR2: SNHLY, FYNNEI. Between the trimmed V and J ends, which lost 6 bases and 4 bases, there was a span of 7 bases. The CDR3 loop spans 12 amino acids. The variable domain in full, completed from reference TRBV2 and TRBJ1-5, reads EPEVTQTPSHQVTQMGQEVILRCVPISNHLYFYWYRQILGQKVEFLVSFYNNEISEKSEIFDDQFSVERPDGSNFTLKIRSTKLEDSAMYFCASRAGNQPQHFGDGTRLSIL.